Included here is one T cell receptor (beta chain) sequence, with context. The antigen it recognizes is unknown. No base qualities exist here, and no much larger clone lies one base off it. The sample carries other DNA sequences with the same CDR3. The entry originates in a study of OX40 agonist ivuxolimab in advanced cancers. With respect to the entire study: Ivuxolimab, which targeted the costimulatory receptor OX40 (CD134), was an agonistic, fully human IgG2 monoclonal antibody. Intravenous ivuxolimab was administered to patients every 2 weeks at six dose levels: 0.01, 0.1, 0.3, 1.5, 3 and 10 mg/kg. Among the approximately 50 dose-escalation patients, some 19 had hepatocellular carcinoma, roughly 15 melanoma, 9 renal cell carcinoma and 9 head and neck cancer. In the dose-escalation cohort, 75% to 85% of patients were male, and the mean age was 60 years with a range of roughly 23 to 79. Patients were allowed to have had prior anti-PD-1, anti-PD-L1 or anti-CTLA-4 therapy, and approximately 41% of the dose-escalation patients had previously received checkpoint inhibitors. Partial responses occurred in three dose-escalation patients: two with cutaneous melanoma and one with hepatocellular carcinoma. Peripheral TCRbeta sequencing aimed to test whether ivuxolimab altered TCR sequence diversity and caused clonal T-cell expansion. The monotherapy dose-escalation portion (N ≈ 56 patients) of the phase I ivuxolimab trial is reported in the paper. What the authors observed across the whole study: After ivuxolimab, more expanded clones were found on average in CD8+ T cells than in CD4+ T cells. Clonal expansion of both CD4+ and CD8+ blood T cells was observed from baseline to week 6 at doses 0.1 to 3.0 mg/kg. The antigen specificity of the clonally expanded peripheral T cells was not determined. In the 0.1-3.0 mg/kg groups, partial responders were among the patients with the lowest normalized peripheral clonal expansion, particularly in CD8+ T cells. Low levels of normalized T-cell clonal expansion were also seen in some patients who did not respond.

For sequencing of the TCRbeta CDR3 region, genomic DNA was extracted from the sorted cells. The immunoSEQ Assay was used for sequencing of TCRbeta CDR3 regions. TCRdb provides this immuneACCESS table in a form limited to in-frame rearrangements. Some clones are lacking; in checked studies, under half of them reflect an unresolved V gene, and why the rest are absent is not known. The sample records tens of thousands of clones, about 91% of which are singletons. The top ten clonotypes cover roughly 4% of the sample. The trial excluded patients who had a history of autoimmune disease or who were on systemic immunosuppression. In every dose cohort, peripheral blood was drawn for TCR sequencing at baseline, cycle 4 day 1, and cycle 7 day 1. Samples were obtained from an open-label, multicenter, first-in-human phase I dose-escalation trial of ivuxolimab. The trial enrolled adults with locally advanced or metastatic head and neck squamous cell, hepatocellular, melanoma or renal cell carcinoma. Before TCR sequencing, CD4+ T cells and CD8+ T cells from peripheral blood were sorted into separate populations.

This receptor was taken from an adult with an advanced solid tumor such as melanoma, head and neck, liver or kidney cancer. The sequencing here drew on CD4+ or CD8+ T cells sorted from blood, taken in a trial of the OX40 agonist ivuxolimab.

The nucleotide sequence is given as TGTGCCAGCAGCCTTAGCGGGGGGCATCAAGAGACCCAGTACTTC. Translated, it gives CASSLSGGHQETQYF. The rearranged chain carries TRBV9 and TRBJ2-5; TRBD2 lines up with 10 middle nucleotides. In the germline V gene, CDR1 corresponds to SGDLS and CDR2 to YYNGEE. There are 15 amino acids in the CDR3, from cysteine to phenylalanine inclusive. Solely the CDR3 DNA is kept, with 45 bases framed from the first base. V ends up 4 bases short and J 2 bases short, with an unmatched junction base count of 5. The full variable domain, with segments outside the CDR3 supplied by the reference TRBV9 and TRBJ2-5 proteins, appears as DSGVTQTPKHLITATGQRVTLRCSPRSGDLSVYWYQQSLDQGLQFLIQYYNGEERAKGNILERFSAQQFPDLHSELNLSSLELGDSALYFCASSLSGGHQETQYFGPGTRLLVL.